The clone carrying this T cell receptor (beta chain) appeared a single time. The antigen remains unidentified. A much larger clonotype is one base distant, so this may be a read error. RNA was extracted from bulk tissue without any cell sorting. This non-tumor lung sample came from over 3 cm beyond the tumor edge. Newly diagnosed lung cancer patients had thoracic surgery in China, August–late 2014, without prior chemotherapy. These data belong to a study of tumor and adjacent non-tumor tissue in lung cancer. The overall study: Stage I to III disease affected 10 men and roughly 5 women aged roughly 31 to 85.

Regarding the study as a whole: TCR diversity was significantly greater in tumor than normal lung tissue.

A modified ARM-PCR protocol with three rounds of nested PCR amplified TCRbeta. TCRdb re-analysed the multiplex PCR reads in MiXCR, keeping a single row per CDR3 protein. The sample includes under 75,000 distinct CDR3 sequences, around 70% of them seen just once. This CDR3 comprises 18 residues. CDR1 and CDR2 from the germline V gene are ENHRY and SYGVKD. The sample consisted of distant non-tumor lung tissue. The origin of this receptor is a woman in her forties or fifties with non-small cell lung cancer. The chain couples TRBV10-3 to TRBJ2-6; TRBD1 aligns across 7 bases. This CDR3 reads CAINSGQDPRSGADVLTF. The CDR3 nucleotides read TGTGCTATCAACAGCGGACAGGATCCCCGCTCTGGGGCCGACGTCCTGACTTTC.